This T cell receptor (beta chain) originates from a study of T cell repertoires in aging, cancer and after chemotherapy. Study-wide findings and caveats: Median generation probability rose over the chemotherapy interval in each cancer cohort, suggesting rebound thymic output. No conclusions about immunological memory after chemotherapy can be drawn from the repertoire data. In healthy donors, age-related TCR diversity loss mainly reflected lost richness.

V lost 5 bases and J 4 bases, leaving 14 bases between the germline ends. From germline, CDR1 is MNHEY and CDR2 SVGAGI. The CDR3 has 14 amino acids. TRB rearrangements spanning V, D and J were amplified using mixed TRB-A/B primers. TCRdb re-derived calls from the multiplex PCR reads in MiXCR, one entry per CDR3 protein. The table includes about 9,400 distinct CDR3 sequences, roughly two fifths detected once. This clonotype appeared a few times. The antigen remains undetermined. TCR beta rearrangements were amplified from peripheral blood genomic DNA. The chain has TRBV6-5 and TRBJ1-2, with D perhaps TRBD1 (6 bases). This clonotype originated in a human donor in good health. Sequenced sample: blood. The CDR3 coding sequence is TGTGCCAGCAGTGAACCGGACAGAGCCTATGGCTACACCTTC. It codes for CASSEPDRAYGYTF.